Listed below are T cell receptor beta chains from one sample, sequenced in a study of cytomegalovirus exposure and HLA in healthy donors. The assay was immunoSEQ multiplex PCR, and TCRdb's table has in-frame clones only and misses some. The sample includes 160,000 or so clones, 75% to 85% of them seen just once. Sample: PBMCs. The receptor source for this set is a man aged 50 to 59 in good health and CMV-seropositive. Each CDR3 is given with its conserved first and last residue. The D gene is left open where the match is weak. For some rows the clone size is stated as once, few or many, or as a class when expanded; others skip it.

TRBJ2-2 | once | - | TRBV28 | TGTGCCAGCAGTCATCAGGAACAGGCCGGGGAGCTGTTTTTT | CASSHQEQAGELFF
TRBJ2-6 | - | TRBD1 | TRBV29-1 | TGCAGCGTCTACGGGGACAGGGGTGTTGCCGGGGCCAACGTCCTGACTTTC | CSVYGDRGVAGANVLTF
TRBJ1-2 | - | - | TRBV9 | TGTGCCAGCGCCCCAAGAGAGGGCTATGGCTACACCTTC | CASAPREGYGYTF
TRBJ2-7 | - | - | TRBV6-5 | TGTGCCAGCAGTTACAGGGGCTCCTACGAGCAGTACTTC | CASSYRGSYEQYF
TRBJ1-5 | - | TRBD1 | TRBV30 | TGTGCCTGGAGTGCGGGGACAGGGTTCGGACAGCCCCAGCATTTT | CAWSAGTGFGQPQHF
TRBJ2-6 | - | TRBD1 | TRBV19 | TGTGCCAGTAGTATACACAGGGGGCCTGGGGCCAACGTCCTGACTTTC | CASSIHRGPGANVLTF
TRBJ1-4 | - | TRBD1 | TRBV4-2 | TGTGCCAGCAGTCGAGACAGGGGCGACGAAAAACTGTTTTTT | CASSRDRGDEKLFF
TRBJ1-1 | few | TRBD1 | TRBV11-1 | TGTGCCAGCAGCTTAGGAGGGACAGGGAGGACTGAAGCTTTCTTT | CASSLGGTGRTEAFF
TRBJ2-1 | once | TRBD2 | TRBV4-1 | TGCGCCAGCAGCCCTTCGACTAGCGGAGTGTACAATGAGCAGTTCTTC | CASSPSTSGVYNEQFF
TRBJ2-3 | - | - | TRBV9 | TGTGCCAGCAGCGTGGATGGGAGCGAGACGCAGTATTTT | CASSVDGSETQYF
TRBJ1-3 | - | - | TRBV4-3 | TGCGCCAGCAGCCAAAGCCGATTCTACTCTGGAAACACCATATATTTT | CASSQSRFYSGNTIYF
TRBJ1-5 | few | - | TRBV6-6 | TGTGCCAGCAGTTACGAGAGCAATCAGCCCCAGCATTTT | CASSYESNQPQHF
TRBJ1-3 | - | TRBD1 | TRBV5-1 | TGCGCCAGCAGCTGGGGGACAGGGGGAACTGGAAACACCATATATTTT | CASSWGTGGTGNTIYF
TRBJ1-2 | - | TRBD1 | TRBV5-1 | TGCGCCAGCAGCTCAATCGATAGGGACAGGAAGGGCTACACCTTC | CASSSIDRDRKGYTF
TRBJ2-2 | - | TRBD1 | TRBV28 | TGTGCCAGCGGGGATCCCGGGACAGCGAACACCGGGGAGCTGTTTTTT | CASGDPGTANTGELFF
TRBJ2-7 | few | - | TRBV7-9 | TGTGCCAGCAGCAGAGAGTACGAGCAGTACTTC | CASSREYEQYF
TRBJ1-2 | - | - | TRBV27 | TGTGCCAGCAGTTCAGACGACCCAGGGGAGGGGTATGGCTACACCTTC | CASSSDDPGEGYGYTF
TRBJ2-7 | - | - | TRBV6-6 | TGTGCCAGCAGTCCTACCATCGGAGGAACCTACGAGCAGTACTTC | CASSPTIGGTYEQYF